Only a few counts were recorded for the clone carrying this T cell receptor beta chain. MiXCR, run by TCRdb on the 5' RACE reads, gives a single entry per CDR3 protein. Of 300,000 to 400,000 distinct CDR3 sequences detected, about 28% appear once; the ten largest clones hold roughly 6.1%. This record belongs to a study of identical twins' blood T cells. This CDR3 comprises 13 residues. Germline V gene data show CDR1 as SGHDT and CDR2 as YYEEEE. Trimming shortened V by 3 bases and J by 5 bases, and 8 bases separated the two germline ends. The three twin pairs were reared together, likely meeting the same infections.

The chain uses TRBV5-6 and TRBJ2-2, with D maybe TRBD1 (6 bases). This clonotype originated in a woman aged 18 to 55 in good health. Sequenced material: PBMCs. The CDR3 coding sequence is TGTGCCAGCAGCTCTGACAGGACCGGGGAGCTGTTTTTT. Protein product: CASSSDRTGELFF.